Following are 2 T cell receptor beta chains from one sample sequenced in a study of blood T cell repertoires in COVID-19. The repertoire was sequenced with immunoSEQ multiplex PCR; TCRdb's copy has only in-frame clones and lacks some. The sample includes a few hundred thousand clones, 70% to 90% seen only once; the top ten take more than 4%. The sequenced material came from PBMCs or T cells enriched from blood (not recorded which). The receptor set was obtained from a woman aged 30 to 39 who had recovered from COVID-19.

V usage is TRBV11-2 and J usage is TRBJ2-3; possibly TRBD1 for D (5 bases). The CDR3 consists of 13 residues. Germline V CDR1 and CDR2: SGHAT, FQNNGV. With 2 bases removed from V and 4 bases from J, the gap between germline ends came to 7 bases. Written as DNA, the CDR3 is TGTGCCAGCAGCTTACAGGGCTCAGATACGCAGTATTTT. Its protein is CASSLQGSDTQYF. Variable domain in full (rest from reference TRBV11-2 and TRBJ2-3): EAGVAQSPRYKIIEKRQSVAFWCNPISGHATLYWYQQILGQGPKLLIQFQNNGVVDDSQLPKDRFSAERLKGVDSTLKIQPAKLEDSAVYLCASSLQGSDTQYFGPGTRLTVL.

The rearrangement joins TRBV7-3 to TRBJ2-5; maybe TRBD1 (5 bases). Trimming stripped 3 bases from V and 4 bases from J, with 9 bases between. Per germline, CDR1 SGHTA and CDR2 FQGTGA. The length of the CDR3 is 13 residues. CDR3 amino acids: CASSFSRGETQYF. The CDR3 DNA reads TGTGCCAGCAGCTTCTCAAGGGGAGAGACCCAGTACTTC.